What follows are 8 T cell receptor beta chains derived from one specimen sequenced in a study of cytomegalovirus exposure and HLA in healthy donors. Vbeta (60) and Jbeta (13) primers were used in the PCR. Profiled with immunoSEQ multiplex PCR; TCRdb holds only in-frame clones, not every one. Among 150,000 to 200,000 clones listed, roughly 79% were seen once. The sample was PBMCs. These receptors all come from a woman in her 50s in good health and CMV-seropositive.

J is TRBJ1-5 and V is TRBV6-5; 8 bases line up with TRBD1. V shed 6 bases and J 7 bases; nucleotides not matched to a gene: 11. This CDR3 has 15 residues. Germline lookup yields CDR1 MNHEY and CDR2 SVGAGI. The DNA of the CDR3 is TGTGCCAGCAGGCCCGACAGGGGCGGCGGACAGCCCCAGCATTTT. Translated, it gives CASRPDRGGGQPQHF.

The CDR3 DNA reads as TGCGCCAGCAGCTTCGGCGGTTTAAATGAAAAACTGTTTTTT. Amino acids: CASSFGGLNEKLFF. This rearrangement joins TRBV5-1 to TRBJ1-4; D is uncertain. There are 14 residues in the CDR3. In germline, CDR1 is SGHRS, CDR2 YFSETQ. V was trimmed by 2 bases and J by 5 bases, leaving 10 bases between them.

This clone was counted once. The rearrangement uses TRBV7-2 and TRBJ2-7, with 12 nucleotides matching TRBD2. CDR3 size: 14 residues. Trimming at V came to 4 bases and at J to 9 bases, leaving 7 bases not matched to a gene. Germline V CDR1 and CDR2: SGHTA, FQGNSA. CDR3 nucleotide sequence: TGTGCCAGCAGCTCAAGACTAGCGGGAGAAAGGCAGTACTTC. Its translation is CASSSRLAGERQYF.

The V call is TRBV19, the J call TRBJ1-4; D uncertain. V lost 8 bases to trimming and J lost 3 bases, with 10 bases between them. The length of the CDR3 is 13 residues. The germline V gene encodes CDR1 LNHDA and CDR2 SQIVND (reference sequence). The CDR3 spells CASEGEANEKLFF. The DNA for the CDR3 is TGTGCCAGTGAAGGAGAGGCTAATGAAAAACTGTTTTTT.

This chain joins TRBV5-1 and TRBJ1-6; 7 bases are shared with TRBD1. This CDR3 region has 14 residues. Germline lookup yields CDR1 SGHRS and CDR2 YFSETQ. After removal of 0 bases from V and 8 bases from J, the junction contained 2 bases not matched to a gene. The CDR3 DNA reads as TGCGCCAGCAGCTTGGACAGGGGTGATTCACCCCTCCACTTT. Its protein is CASSLDRGDSPLHF.

In regard to this clone: Germline and junction disagree at one end, which may indicate a read error. The rearrangement links TRBV7-7 to TRBJ2-7; D perhaps matches TRBD1 (5 bases). Germline CDR1 SSHAT, CDR2 FNYEAQ (reference sequence). The CDR3 has 14 residues. The CDR3 region has the DNA TGTGCTAGCAGTCCCAGGGAAAGCTCCTACGAGCAGTACTTC. Translated: CASSPRESSYEQYF.

V usage is TRBV6-6 and J usage is TRBJ1-6, with a weak D call TRBD1 (5 bases). Trimming took off 8 bases at V and 10 bases at J, with 21 bases between the two ends. The CDR3 is made up of 15 amino acids. Germline V gives CDR1 MNHNY, CDR2 SVGAGI (reference sequence). The chain's CDR3 is CASQGLPPFGSPLHF. The CDR3, as DNA: TGTGCCAGCCAGGGACTCCCGCCCTTTGGGTCACCCCTCCACTTT.

The CDR3 DNA is TGCAGCGCCAAAGGGACTAGCGGGAGATTGGGGGGCGAGCAGTACTTC. Its protein product is CSAKGTSGRLGGEQYF. The rearrangement uses TRBV29-1 and TRBJ2-7; 14 bases fit TRBD2. CDR3 length equals 16 residues. V shed 7 bases and J 6 bases; nucleotides not matched to a gene: 14. Germline lookup yields CDR1 SQVTM and CDR2 ANQGSEA.